This TCR beta chain was captured in a study of cytomegalovirus exposure and HLA in healthy donors. Primers included in the PCR were 60 Vbeta and 13 Jbeta primers. Repertoires were generated with immunoSEQ multiplex PCR, while TCRdb's copy carries only in-frame clones and drops some. This sample has about 160,000 clones, with around 80% found just once. Germline assignment: CDR1 MNHEY and CDR2 SMNVEV (reference sequence). The CDR3 totals 14 residues. V dropped 6 bases and J dropped 5; count of bases not matched to a gene: 9. The sample was PBMCs. This receptor was taken from a male donor in good health and CMV-seropositive. The chain recombines TRBV27 with TRBJ2-7; 8 bases are a match to TRBD1. The CDR3 reads CASRQDRGRDEQYF. The CDR3 DNA follows: TGTGCCAGCAGACAAGACAGGGGTAGGGACGAGCAGTACTTC.